These 23 T cell receptor beta chains share one sample of origin, sequenced in a study of T cell responses to AZD1222 COVID-19 vaccine. Only in-frame clones appear in the TCRdb table, and some are missing; sequencing was by immunoSEQ multiplex PCR. The sample carries under 150,000 clones, 80% to 90% recorded once. This material consisted of peripheral blood, taken on day 0 of AZD1222 vaccination. These receptors came from an adult in good health.

V gene TRBV10-3 combines with J gene TRBJ1-6; D might be TRBD1 (5 bases). The CDR3 totals 13 residues. V lost 8 bases and J lost 8, with 13 bases in between. Germline CDR1 ENHRY, CDR2 SYGVKD. The CDR3 nucleotides read TGTGCCATCTCCGGGGCTACTTATTCACCCCTCCACTTT. It codes for CAISGATYSPLHF.

The chain joins TRBV6-6 to TRBJ1-4, with D possibly being TRBD1 (6 bases). V lost 2 bases, J lost 8 bases, and 12 bases lay in between. CDR3 length: 14 amino acids. Per the germline V gene, CDR1 is MNHNY and CDR2 is SVGAGI (reference sequence). The CDR3, as DNA: TGTGCCAGCAGTTACCGGGGGGCCCAAGAAAAACTGTTTTTT. Translation: CASSYRGAQEKLFF.

This chain connects TRBV6-5 to TRBJ1-1; D gene unclear. Germline V gene sequence: CDR1 MNHEY, CDR2 SVGAGI. This CDR3 contains 14 residues. Trimming cost V 6 bases and J 4 bases, with 15 bases left between them. The DNA for the CDR3 is TGTGCCAGCAGCACTACCGACATGGGCACTGAAGCTTTCTTT. Protein: CASSTTDMGTEAFF.

The chain links TRBV28 to TRBJ1-2; 8 bases are shared with TRBD1. The CDR3 extends over 14 amino acids. Trimming took 5 bases from V and 7 from J; bases not matched to a gene: 9. The germline V gene has CDR1 MDHEN and CDR2 SYDVKM. CDR3 region: CASSTQGAIAGYTF. The CDR3, as DNA: TGTGCCAGCAGTACGCAGGGGGCGATCGCTGGCTACACCTTC.

The CDR3 nucleotides are TGCAGCGTTGTTCCGGGAGCTGTCCCCAATGAGCAGTTCTTC. It encodes CSVVPGAVPNEQFF. The V and J genes are TRBV29-1 and TRBJ2-1; possibly TRBD2 for D (6 bases). The CDR3 loop spans 14 amino acids. The germline V and J ends were trimmed by 4 bases and 6 bases, with 16 bases remaining between them. In germline, CDR1 is SQVTM, CDR2 ANQGSEA.

The CDR3 protein is CASSAPQAGRELFF. The CDR3 nucleotides are TGTGCCAGCAGTGCCCCCCAGGCAGGGCGGGAGCTGTTTTTT. This chain links TRBV28 with TRBJ2-2, with a possible D match to TRBD1 (5 bases). With 5 bases removed from V and 9 bases from J, the gap between germline ends came to 16 bases. Germline V lookup: CDR1 MDHEN, CDR2 SYDVKM. CDR3 length equals 14 residues.

The V gene is TRBV5-4, the J gene TRBJ2-5, with 14 bases aligning to TRBD2. V dropped 4 bases and J dropped 5; count of bases not matched to a gene: 10. Germline V gene data show CDR1 as SGHNT and CDR2 as YYREEE (reference sequence). The length of the CDR3 is 17 residues. The CDR3 region has the DNA TGTGCCAGCAGCCCGCCGACTAGCGGGAGGGCCCTTGAGACCCAGTACTTC. Residues: CASSPPTSGRALETQYF.

The chain employs TRBV29-1 and TRBJ2-5; 8 positions match TRBD1. The ends lost 7 bases at V and 2 bases at J; junction bases unmatched: 12. Looked up from germline, CDR1 is SQVTM and CDR2 is ANQGSEA. The CDR3 has 15 amino acids. The CDR3 DNA reads as TGCAGCGCTGTCCCAGGGGGCGTCGGGCAAGAGACCCAGTACTTC. Its protein product is CSAVPGGVGQETQYF. The full variable domain, with the rest looked up from reference TRBV29-1 and TRBJ2-5, is SAVISQKPSRDICQRGTSLTIQCQVDSQVTMMFWYRQQPGQSLTLIATANQGSEATYESGFVIDKFPISRPNLTFSTLTVSNMSPEDSSIYLCSAVPGGVGQETQYFGPGTRLLVL.

This clone has a single count. V gene TRBV28 combines with J gene TRBJ1-5; D ambiguous. The CDR3 runs 12 residues. Between the trimmed V and J ends, which lost 5 bases and 3 bases, there was a span of 5 bases. CDR1 is MDHEN, CDR2 SYDVKM, per germline. The CDR3 DNA is TGTGCCAGCAGTCCCCCCAATCAGCCCCAGCATTTT. It translates to CASSPPNQPQHF.

CDR3 sequence reads: CASSLGDRYNSPLHF. The CDR3, as DNA: TGTGCCAGCAGCTTGGGGGACAGATATAATTCACCCCTCCACTTT. This chain links TRBV5-4 with TRBJ1-6; 7 nucleotides line up with TRBD1. The CDR3 is made up of 15 amino acids. Germline V gene lookup returns CDR1 SGHNT and CDR2 YYREEE (reference sequence). After removal of 0 bases from V and 4 bases from J, the junction contained 1 base not matched to a gene.

The chain employs TRBV7-6 and TRBJ2-1, with 9 bases that match TRBD2. The CDR3 contains 17 residues. V gave up 2 bases and J gave up 3 bases; unmatched junction bases: 8. Germline V gene data show CDR1 as SGHVS and CDR2 as FNYEAQ. Written as DNA, the CDR3 is TGTGCCAGCAGCTTACCCTGGGCTAGCGGGATCTACAATGAGCAGTTCTTC. Protein: CASSLPWASGIYNEQFF.

CDR3 sequence: CAIRLQDGTEAFF. CDR3 bases: TGTGCCATCAGACTCCAGGACGGCACTGAAGCTTTCTTT. The rearrangement links TRBV10-3 to TRBJ1-1; D unresolved. CDR3 length: 13 residues. Between the trimmed V and J ends, which lost 6 bases and 4 bases, there was a span of 12 bases. Germline values: CDR1 ENHRY, CDR2 SYGVKD.

V is TRBV30 and J is TRBJ2-2; D is ambiguous. Trimming stripped 4 bases from V and 5 bases from J, with 14 bases between. From germline, CDR1 is GTSNPN and CDR2 SVGIG (reference sequence). The CDR3 sequence is 14 residues long. The CDR3 is CAWKAAPGTGELFF. Here the CDR3 DNA reads TGTGCCTGGAAGGCGGCCCCTGGGACCGGGGAGCTGTTTTTT.

The chain has TRBV10-3 and TRBJ2-7; weak D call: TRBD1 (6 bases). CDR1 ENHRY and CDR2 SYGVKD come from the germline V gene. This CDR3 comprises 11 residues. Between the trimmed V and J ends, which lost 11 bases and 5 bases, there was a span of 13 bases. The CDR3 spells CASHRAHEQYF. The CDR3, as DNA: TGTGCCTCCCACAGGGCCCACGAGCAGTACTTC.

The gene calls are TRBV6-5 and TRBJ1-5; D perhaps matches TRBD1 (5 bases). In germline, CDR1 is MNHEY, CDR2 SVGAGI. V lost 5 bases and J lost 2, with 13 bases in between. The CDR3 covers 15 residues. CDR3 amino acids: CASSRQGEGNQPQHF. The CDR3 nucleotides are TGTGCCAGCAGTAGGCAGGGCGAGGGCAATCAGCCCCAGCATTTT.

V usage is TRBV20-1 and J usage is TRBJ1-1; no definite D call. The CDR3 has 12 residues. The V gene lost 3 bases and the J gene lost 4 bases, with 9 bases spanning the gap. CDR1 is DFQATT, CDR2 SNEGSKA, per germline (reference sequence). The CDR3 nucleotides read TGCAGTGCTAGTCTGGGGAGCACTGAAGCTTTCTTT. This codes for CSASLGSTEAFF.

V is TRBV2 and J is TRBJ1-5; maybe TRBD1 (5 bases). V was shortened by 4 bases and J by 1 base, with 11 bases between the two germline ends. The CDR3 runs 15 residues. In germline, CDR1 is SNHLY, CDR2 FYNNEI. CDR3 bases: TGTGCCAGCAGTGCTCAGGGACCCAGCAATCAGCCCCAGCATTTT. It is translated as CASSAQGPSNQPQHF.

DNA of the CDR3: TGTGCCAGCAGCTTAGGGGCGCTAGCGGGAGAGGACGAGCAGTACTTC. Translating it yields CASSLGALAGEDEQYF. V is TRBV7-6 and J is TRBJ2-7, with 10 bases lining up with TRBD2. Germline lookup yields CDR1 SGHVS and CDR2 FNYEAQ. Trimming at V came to 1 base and at J to 5 bases, leaving 8 bases not matched to a gene. The CDR3 extends over 16 amino acids.

The chain employs TRBV7-2 and TRBJ1-1; weak D call: TRBD1 (5 bases). V was pared by 5 bases and J by 1 base, with 14 bases between. This CDR3 comprises 15 residues. Germline V gene sequence: CDR1 SGHTA, CDR2 FQGNSA. CDR3 sequence reads: CASSTEMGRNTEAFF. CDR3 nucleotides: TGTGCCAGCAGCACCGAGATGGGGCGGAACACTGAAGCTTTCTTT.

The chain uses TRBV7-2 and TRBJ2-2; D gene unclear. Trimming left V 5 bases short and J 4 bases short, with 8 bases between. The germline gives CDR1 SGHTA, CDR2 FQGNSA. The CDR3 has 13 amino acids. CDR3 in DNA: TGTGCCAGCAGCGAATACCCCACCGGGGAGCTGTTTTTT. This encodes CASSEYPTGELFF.

The rearrangement uses TRBV9 and TRBJ2-3; TRBD1 matches at 7 bases. Per the germline V gene, CDR1 is SGDLS and CDR2 is YYNGEE. Trimming cost V 4 bases and J 1 base; bases outside gene matches: 6. The CDR3 totals 15 residues. The CDR3 spells CASSFRQGGTDTQYF. In nucleotides, the CDR3 is TGTGCCAGCAGCTTCAGACAGGGAGGCACAGATACGCAGTATTTT.

The chain links TRBV7-9 to TRBJ1-1; 12 bases are shared with TRBD1. Per germline, CDR1 SEHNR and CDR2 FQNEAQ (reference sequence). The CDR3 sequence is 17 residues long. Unmatched junction bases numbered 12, after V lost 5 bases and J lost 5 bases. In DNA form, the CDR3 reads TGTGCCAGCAGCCCCAGGGCCGGGACAGGGGGCTTTACTGAAGCTTTCTTT. Its protein product is CASSPRAGTGGFTEAFF.

CDR3 coding DNA: TGTGCCCTAAGTTACGGGACGCTTAACTATGGCTACACCTTC. It yields the protein CALSYGTLNYGYTF. The chain couples TRBV28 to TRBJ1-2; a possible D gene is TRBD1 (5 bases). V shed 11 bases and J shed 1 base, with 17 bases lying between them. The CDR3 is 14 residues long. The germline V gene has CDR1 MDHEN and CDR2 SYDVKM.